This T cell receptor (beta chain) was observed in a study of blood T cell repertoires in COVID-19. Study-wide context: COVID-19 samples collected from the United States, Italy and Spain covered acute and convalescent phases. The analysed material was cDNA or gDNA that came from T cells, B-cell-depleted T cells, or PBMCs.

The CDR3 runs 15 residues. Germline CDR1 is GTSNPN and CDR2 is SVGIG (reference sequence). The V and J ends lost 3 bases and 5 bases respectively, with 18 bases between them. In the original analysis: Nucleated cell number was recorded as an estimate derived from reference gene primer amplification. Assay used: immunoSEQ multiplex PCR; TCRdb lists only in-frame clones, some missing. V, J and clone size were drawn from that table, and D and trimming were deduced from the DNA. The sample shows some 80,000 clones, roughly 80% of them seen only once. The clonotype comes from a woman between 65 and 79 years old with acute or convalescent COVID-19. The specimen sequenced was peripheral blood. The chain links TRBV30 to TRBJ2-3; D is perhaps TRBD2 (6 bases). The CDR3 region is CAWSGKLAYKDTQYF. The CDR3 DNA is TGTGCCTGGAGCGGAAAACTAGCATACAAAGATACGCAGTATTTT.